This T cell receptor (beta chain) was sequenced in a study of technical replicates of blood from a handful of donors. This clone was found a few times. Per germline, CDR1 MNHNS and CDR2 SASEGT. The V and J ends lost 6 bases and 4 bases respectively, with 10 bases between them. The CDR3 is 13 amino acids. Here immunoSEQ multiplex PCR was the method, and the copy in TCRdb shows in-frame clones only, minus some. The sample yields about 80,000 clones, about nine tenths seen once. The clonotype originates from a human donor in good health. Specimen: T cells isolated from PBMCs. This rearrangement joins TRBV6-1 to TRBJ1-5, with a tentative D call TRBD1 (5 bases). The CDR3 loop reads CASRQGMNQPQHF. Here the CDR3 DNA reads TGTGCCAGCAGGCAGGGAATGAATCAGCCCCAGCATTTT.